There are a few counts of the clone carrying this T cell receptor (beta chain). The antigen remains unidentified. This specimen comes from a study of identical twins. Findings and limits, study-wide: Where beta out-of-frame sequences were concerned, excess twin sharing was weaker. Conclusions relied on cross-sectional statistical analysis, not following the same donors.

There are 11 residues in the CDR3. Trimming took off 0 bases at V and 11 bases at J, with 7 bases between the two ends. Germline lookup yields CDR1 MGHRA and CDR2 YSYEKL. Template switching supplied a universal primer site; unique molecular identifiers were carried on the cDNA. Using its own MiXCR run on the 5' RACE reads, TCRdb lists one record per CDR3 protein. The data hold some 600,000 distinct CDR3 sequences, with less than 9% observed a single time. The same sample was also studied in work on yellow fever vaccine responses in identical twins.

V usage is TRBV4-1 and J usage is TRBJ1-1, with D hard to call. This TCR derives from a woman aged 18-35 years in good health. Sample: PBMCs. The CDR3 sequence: CASSQDGNAFF. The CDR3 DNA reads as TGCGCCAGCAGCCAAGATGGTAACGCTTTCTTT.